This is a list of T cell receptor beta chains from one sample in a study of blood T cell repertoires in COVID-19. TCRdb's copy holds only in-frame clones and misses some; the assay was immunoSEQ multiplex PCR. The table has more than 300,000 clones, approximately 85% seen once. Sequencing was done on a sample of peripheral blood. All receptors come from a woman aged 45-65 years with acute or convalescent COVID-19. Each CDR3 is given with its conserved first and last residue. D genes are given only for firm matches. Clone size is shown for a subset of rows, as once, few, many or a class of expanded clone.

TGTGCCAGCAGCCAACTGGGGACTAGCGGGAGGGCCCTAGTCAATGAGCAGTTCTTC,CASSQLGTSGRALVNEQFF,TRBV4-2,TRBD2,TRBJ2-1,-
TGTGCCAGCAGGACAGGGGGCGGGTTGGGGGAGACCCAGTACTTC,CASRTGGGLGETQYF,TRBV28,TRBD1,TRBJ2-5,-
TGCGCCAGCAGTCACACCCGGACACCGGTCGGTCATAAAACCGGGGAGCTGTTTTTT,CASSHTRTPVGHKTGELFF,TRBV23-1,-,TRBJ2-2,-
TGTGCCAGTAAGGGACAGGTCTCCTACAATGAGCAGTTCTTC,CASKGQVSYNEQFF,TRBV19,TRBD1,TRBJ2-1,-
TGTGCCAGCAGCGTGCGACTAGCGGGAGGGAACAATGAGCAGTTCTTC,CASSVRLAGGNNEQFF,TRBV9,TRBD2,TRBJ2-1,-
TGTGCCACCAGTGGACATCTTAACTATGGCTACACCTTC,CATSGHLNYGYTF,TRBV24-1,-,TRBJ1-2,-
TGCAGTGCTAGTCCCGAGGGCTACGAGCAGTACTTC,CSASPEGYEQYF,TRBV20-1,-,TRBJ2-7,-
TGTGCCAGCAGCGTAGCGACTGAAGCTTTCTTT,CASSVATEAFF,TRBV9,-,TRBJ1-1,-
TGTGCCAGCAGTTTCCGAACCGGGACAGCTGGAAACACCATATATTTT,CASSFRTGTAGNTIYF,TRBV7-2,TRBD1,TRBJ1-3,-
TGTGCCAGCTCCCCCGGCGGGAGGGCAAGTGATACGCAGTATTTT,CASSPGGRASDTQYF,TRBV4-2,TRBD2,TRBJ2-3,-
TGTGCCAGTAGTGAGGACAGAGACTACGTTGAGCAGTACTTC,CASSEDRDYVEQYF,TRBV19,-,TRBJ2-7,-
TGTGCCAGCAGTTTGGGGCGAAGTGAGCAGTTCTTC,CASSLGRSEQFF,TRBV6-5,-,TRBJ2-1,-
TGTGCCAGCAGCACTAGGACTAGCGATTACAATGAGCAGTTCTTC,CASSTRTSDYNEQFF,TRBV5-4,TRBD2,TRBJ2-1,-
TGTGCCAGCAGCTCAAGGGGTAGCAAGGTTAGCCACAATGAGCAGTTCTTC,CASSSRGSKVSHNEQFF,TRBV7-3,-,TRBJ2-1,-
TGTGCCAGCAGCGTAGACAGCAGAGGGATGAGGACCTACGAGCAGTACTTC,CASSVDSRGMRTYEQYF,TRBV9,-,TRBJ2-7,-
TGTGCCAGCAAAGGAGATTATAGCAATCAGCCCCAGCATTTT,CASKGDYSNQPQHF,TRBV27,-,TRBJ1-5,-
TGTGCCAGTAGAAGAGACCAGGGAACAGATACGCAGTATTTT,CASRRDQGTDTQYF,TRBV19,-,TRBJ2-3,-
TGTGCCAGCAGCTTAACAGGGCCCTACGAGCAGTACTTC,CASSLTGPYEQYF,TRBV7-8,-,TRBJ2-7,few
TGTGCCAGCAGCTCAGAGGCGACAGGGGCCTTGAGTGAGCAGTTCTTC,CASSSEATGALSEQFF,TRBV11-2,TRBD1,TRBJ2-1,-
TGTGCCACCAGAGAGAAGATAGCGGGAGGCGACACCGGGGAGCTGTTTTTT,CATREKIAGGDTGELFF,TRBV15,TRBD2,TRBJ2-2,-
TGTGCCATCAGTGGGACTAGCGGGAGTGGAGAGACCCAGTACTTC,CAISGTSGSGETQYF,TRBV10-3,TRBD2,TRBJ2-5,-
TGTGCCAGCAGTTTTCCGGGGGGCGAGACAGATACGCAGTATTTT,CASSFPGGETDTQYF,TRBV28,-,TRBJ2-3,-
TGCGCCAGCAGCTTGTCCGGTGGTGGTGGAAACACCATATATTTT,CASSLSGGGGNTIYF,TRBV5-1,-,TRBJ1-3,-
TGTGCCATCAGTGAGTCGAACGGTCAGCCCCAGCATTTT,CAISESNGQPQHF,TRBV10-3,-,TRBJ1-5,few
TGTGCCAGCAGCTTAGGACAGGGGGCAAACGAGCAGTACTTC,CASSLGQGANEQYF,TRBV7-9,TRBD1,TRBJ2-7,-
TGTGCCAGCAGCTTCAACAGGGCCGATGAAAAACTGTTTTTT,CASSFNRADEKLFF,TRBV5-4,-,TRBJ1-4,-
TGTGCCATCAGTGATTTCGTGCGGACAGGGGCCTACGAGCAGTACTTC,CAISDFVRTGAYEQYF,TRBV10-3,TRBD1,TRBJ2-7,-
TGTGCCAGCAGCGGTACTAGCGGGAGGGCCGATGAGCAGTTCTTC,CASSGTSGRADEQFF,TRBV7-3,TRBD2,TRBJ2-1,-
TGTGCCAGCAGGAACATAGCAGGGGGAGCGGAGCAGTACTTC,CASRNIAGGAEQYF,TRBV27,TRBD1,TRBJ2-7,-
TGCGCCAGCAGCCAAGACGGTAGCGGGGTTTACGAGCAGTACTTC,CASSQDGSGVYEQYF,TRBV4-3,TRBD2,TRBJ2-7,-
TGTGCCAGCAGCCATGGGGGAGGCGGGAGGGCCCTCAATGAGCAGTTCTTC,CASSHGGGGRALNEQFF,TRBV3-1/TRBV3-2,TRBD2,TRBJ2-1,-
TGTGCCAGCAGCACCCTTCTAAGGAACACTGAAGCTTTCTTT,CASSTLLRNTEAFF,TRBV5-5,-,TRBJ1-1,-
TGCGCCAGCAGCCAAGGTCGCAAACAGGGGGTTCCCTACGAGCAGTACTTC,CASSQGRKQGVPYEQYF,TRBV4-1,TRBD1,TRBJ2-7,-
TGCAGTGCTAGTCATCAGGCTGAAGCTTTCTTT,CSASHQAEAFF,TRBV20-1,-,TRBJ1-1,-
TGTGCCAGCAGCTTCCCGGGTTCAACAGGCTACACCTTC,CASSFPGSTGYTF,TRBV7-9,-,TRBJ1-2,-
TGTGCCAGCAGCTCCAGAAGGACTAGCGGACCCTCCCAAGAGACCCAGTACTTC,CASSSRRTSGPSQETQYF,TRBV28,TRBD2,TRBJ2-5,-
TGTGCCAGCAGCCCAGGGACAGGGCGAGGTAGCGGCAATGAGCAGTTCTTC,CASSPGTGRGSGNEQFF,TRBV7-9,TRBD1,TRBJ2-1,-
TGCGCCAGCAGTCTTGAACAGGCCTATGGCTACACCTTC,CASSLEQAYGYTF,TRBV5-1,-,TRBJ1-2,-
TGTGCCAGCAGTGTTAACTCAGGGTTGGCGGAGACCCAGTACTTC,CASSVNSGLAETQYF,TRBV6-4,-,TRBJ2-5,-
TGTGCCAGTAGTCCCCTCGGGCGGGAGAACATTCAGTACTTC,CASSPLGRENIQYF,TRBV19,TRBD2,TRBJ2-4,-
TGCGCCAGCAGCTTGCGGGGCACTGAAGCTTTCTTT,CASSLRGTEAFF,TRBV5-1,-,TRBJ1-1,-
TGTGCCAGCTCACTGGGGCTAGGCAACAATGAGCAGTTCTTC,CASSLGLGNNEQFF,TRBV18,-,TRBJ2-1,-
TGTGCCAGCAGCTTATCCCTTAATTCACCCCTCCACTTT,CASSLSLNSPLHF,TRBV7-6,-,TRBJ1-6,many
TGTGCCAGCAGCCTCACAGGGGTCACCGGGGAGCTGTTTTTT,CASSLTGVTGELFF,TRBV7-2,TRBD1,TRBJ2-2,-
TGTGCCAGCAGCCAAGAGGGTGGGCGGAACACTGAAGCTTTCTTT,CASSQEGGRNTEAFF,TRBV3-1/TRBV3-2,-,TRBJ1-1,-
TGTGCCAGTAGTCTCTACGGGAACACTGAAGCTTTCTTT,CASSLYGNTEAFF,TRBV19,-,TRBJ1-1,-
TGTGCCAGCAGTGACAGGCCCATGAACACTGAAGCTTTCTTT,CASSDRPMNTEAFF,TRBV2,-,TRBJ1-1,-
TGTGCCAGCAGCCGAAGGACTAGCGGGAGAGCTGGGGAGCTGTTTTTT,CASSRRTSGRAGELFF,TRBV7-9,TRBD2,TRBJ2-2,-
TGTGCCAGCAGCCCTCAGGGGTTCTATCAGCCCCAGCATTTT,CASSPQGFYQPQHF,TRBV14,-,TRBJ1-5,-
TGTGCCAGCAGTTCCGCGGGAGTAGATGTCAATGAGCAGTTCTTC,CASSSAGVDVNEQFF,TRBV27,TRBD2,TRBJ2-1,once
TGCGCCAGCAGCGGACAGGGGGCCGGGAATTCACCCCTCCACTTT,CASSGQGAGNSPLHF,TRBV5-1,TRBD1,TRBJ1-6,-
TGTGCCAGCATTCCTTCCGGACAGGGACCCGGGGAGCTGTTTTTT,CASIPSGQGPGELFF,TRBV28,TRBD1,TRBJ2-2,-
TGTGCCAGTCAAGACCTTAGGGACACTTCTCGGGAGCAGTACTTC,CASQDLRDTSREQYF,TRBV6-5,-,TRBJ2-7,-
TGTGCCAGCTCACCCTTAGGACTAGCGAAAGAGACCCAGTACTTC,CASSPLGLAKETQYF,TRBV18,TRBD2,TRBJ2-5,-